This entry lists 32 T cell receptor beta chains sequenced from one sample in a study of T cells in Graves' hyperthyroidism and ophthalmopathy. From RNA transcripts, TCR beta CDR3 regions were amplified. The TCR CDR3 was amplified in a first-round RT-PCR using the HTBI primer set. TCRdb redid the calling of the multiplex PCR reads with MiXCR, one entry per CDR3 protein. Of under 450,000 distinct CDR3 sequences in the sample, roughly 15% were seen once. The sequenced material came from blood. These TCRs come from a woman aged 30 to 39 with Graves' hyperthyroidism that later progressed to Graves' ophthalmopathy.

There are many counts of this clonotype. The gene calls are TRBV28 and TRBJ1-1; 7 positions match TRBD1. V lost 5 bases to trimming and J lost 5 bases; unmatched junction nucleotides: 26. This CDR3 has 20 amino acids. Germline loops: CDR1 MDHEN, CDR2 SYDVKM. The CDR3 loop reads CASSLRLDRRNAGDYTEAFF. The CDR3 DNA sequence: TGTGCCAGCAGTCTACGACTGGACAGGCGCAATGCCGGAGATTATACTGAAGCTTTCTTT.

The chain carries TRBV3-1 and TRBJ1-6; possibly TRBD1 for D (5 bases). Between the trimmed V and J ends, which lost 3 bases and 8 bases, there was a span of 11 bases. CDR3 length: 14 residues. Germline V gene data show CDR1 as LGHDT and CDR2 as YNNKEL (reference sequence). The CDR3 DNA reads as TGTGCCAGCAGCCAGACAGCGGGGGATTCACCCCTCCACTTT. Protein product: CASSQTAGDSPLHF.

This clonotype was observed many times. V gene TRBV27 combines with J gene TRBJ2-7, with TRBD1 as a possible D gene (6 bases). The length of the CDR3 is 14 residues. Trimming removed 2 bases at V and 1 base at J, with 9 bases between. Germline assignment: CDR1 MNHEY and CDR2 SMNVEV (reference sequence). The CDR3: CASSLQGKSYEQYF. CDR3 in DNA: TGTGCCAGCAGTTTACAGGGGAAGTCCTACGAGCAGTACTTC.

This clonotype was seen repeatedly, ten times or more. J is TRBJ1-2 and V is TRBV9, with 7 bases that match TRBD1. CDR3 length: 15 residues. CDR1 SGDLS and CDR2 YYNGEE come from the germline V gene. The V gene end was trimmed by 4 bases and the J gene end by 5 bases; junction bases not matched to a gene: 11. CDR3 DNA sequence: TGTGCCAGCAGCACGAGACAACAGGGGTGGTATGGCTACACCTTC. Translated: CASSTRQQGWYGYTF.

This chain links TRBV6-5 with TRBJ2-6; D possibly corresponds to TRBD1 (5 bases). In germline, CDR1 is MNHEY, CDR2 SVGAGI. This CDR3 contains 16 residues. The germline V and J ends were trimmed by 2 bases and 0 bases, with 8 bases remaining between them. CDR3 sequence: CASSYGQPSGANVLTF. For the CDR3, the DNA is TGTGCCAGCAGTTACGGACAACCCTCTGGGGCCAACGTCCTGACTTTC.

CDR3 amino acids: CAWGTSGAHNEQFF. As DNA, the CDR3 is TGTGCCTGGGGGACTAGCGGAGCTCACAATGAGCAGTTCTTC. This rearrangement joins TRBV30 to TRBJ2-1; TRBD2 matches 11 bases. The CDR3 covers 14 residues. Losses at the gene ends were 5 bases for V and 5 bases for J; bases not matched to a gene: 5. Per germline, CDR1 GTSNPN and CDR2 SVGIG (reference sequence).

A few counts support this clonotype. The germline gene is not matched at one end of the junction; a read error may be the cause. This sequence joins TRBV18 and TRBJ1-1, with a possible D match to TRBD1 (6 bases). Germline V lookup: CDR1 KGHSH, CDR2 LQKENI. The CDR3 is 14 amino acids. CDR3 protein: CASSPPQGYAEAFF. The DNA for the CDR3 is TGCGCCAGCTCACCCCCACAGGGTTACGCTGAAGCTTTCTTT.

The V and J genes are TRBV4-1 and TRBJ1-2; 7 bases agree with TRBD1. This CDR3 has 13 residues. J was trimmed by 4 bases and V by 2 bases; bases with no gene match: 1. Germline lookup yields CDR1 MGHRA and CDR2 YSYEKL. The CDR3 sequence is CASSQRTGYGYTF. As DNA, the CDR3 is TGCGCCAGCAGCCAAAGGACAGGCTATGGCTACACCTTC.

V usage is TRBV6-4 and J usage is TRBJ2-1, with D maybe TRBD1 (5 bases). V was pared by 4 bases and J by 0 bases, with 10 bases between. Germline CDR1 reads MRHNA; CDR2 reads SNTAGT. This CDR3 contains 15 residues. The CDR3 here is CASSAYRSSYNEQFF. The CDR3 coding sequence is TGTGCCAGCAGTGCGTACAGGAGCTCCTACAATGAGCAGTTCTTC.

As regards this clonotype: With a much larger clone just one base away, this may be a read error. The CDR3 is CASNLLGGRSQPQHF. The CDR3 DNA reads TGTGCCAGCAATCTATTGGGGGGGCGCAGTCAGCCCCAGCATTTT. V and J are TRBV28 and TRBJ1-5; a weak D match, TRBD1 (6 bases). The CDR3 consists of 15 residues. V lost 7 bases and J 6 bases, leaving 19 bases between the germline ends. Germline V gene lookup returns CDR1 MDHEN and CDR2 SYDVKM. Based on the CDR3 plus reference TRBV28 and TRBJ1-5, the full variable domain is DVKVTQSSRYLVKRTGEKVFLECVQDMDHENMFWYRQDPGLGLRLIYFSYDVKMKEKGDIPEGYSVSREKKERFSLILESASTNQTSMYLCASNLLGGRSQPQHFGDGTRLSIL.

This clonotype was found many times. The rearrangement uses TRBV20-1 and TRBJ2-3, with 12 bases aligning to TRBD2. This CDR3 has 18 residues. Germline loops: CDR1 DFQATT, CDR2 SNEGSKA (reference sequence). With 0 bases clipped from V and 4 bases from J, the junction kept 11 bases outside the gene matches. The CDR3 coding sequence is TGCAGTGCTAGAGATCCCCGGCTAGCGGGGGGGGAGGCAGATACGCAGTATTTT. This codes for CSARDPRLAGGEADTQYF.

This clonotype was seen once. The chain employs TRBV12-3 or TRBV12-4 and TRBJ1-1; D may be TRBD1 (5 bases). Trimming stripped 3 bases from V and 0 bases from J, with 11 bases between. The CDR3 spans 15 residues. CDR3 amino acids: CASSFRFRVNTEAFF. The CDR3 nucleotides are TGTGCCAGCAGTTTTCGCTTCAGGGTGAACACTGAAGCTTTCTTT.

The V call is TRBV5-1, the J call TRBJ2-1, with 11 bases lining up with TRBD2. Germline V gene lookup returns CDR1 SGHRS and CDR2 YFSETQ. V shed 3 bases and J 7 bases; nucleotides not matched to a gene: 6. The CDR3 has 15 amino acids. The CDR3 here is CASSSGTSGGNEQFF. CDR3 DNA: TGCGCCAGCAGCTCCGGGACTAGCGGCGGAAATGAGCAGTTCTTC.

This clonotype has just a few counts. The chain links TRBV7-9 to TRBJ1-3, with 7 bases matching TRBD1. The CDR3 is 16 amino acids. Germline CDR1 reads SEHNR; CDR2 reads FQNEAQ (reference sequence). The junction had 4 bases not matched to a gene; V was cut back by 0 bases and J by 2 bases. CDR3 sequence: CASSLAHRGAGNTIYF. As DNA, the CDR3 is TGTGCCAGCAGCTTAGCTCACAGGGGTGCTGGAAACACCATATATTTT.

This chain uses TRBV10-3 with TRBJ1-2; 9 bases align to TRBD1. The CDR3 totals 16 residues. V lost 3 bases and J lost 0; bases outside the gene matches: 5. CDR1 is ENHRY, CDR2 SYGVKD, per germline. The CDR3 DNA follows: TGTGCCATCAGTGACAGCGACAGGGGGGCTAACTATGGCTACACCTTC. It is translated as CAISDSDRGANYGYTF.

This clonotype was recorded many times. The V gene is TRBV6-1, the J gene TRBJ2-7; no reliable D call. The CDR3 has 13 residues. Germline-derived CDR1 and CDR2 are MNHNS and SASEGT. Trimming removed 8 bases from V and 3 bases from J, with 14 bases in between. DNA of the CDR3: TGTGCCAGCGGCGCGAAAACTTACTACGAGCAGTACTTC. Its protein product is CASGAKTYYEQYF.

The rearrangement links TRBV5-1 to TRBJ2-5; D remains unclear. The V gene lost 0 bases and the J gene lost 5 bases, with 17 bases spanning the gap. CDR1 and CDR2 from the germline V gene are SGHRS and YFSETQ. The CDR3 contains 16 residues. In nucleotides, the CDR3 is TGCGCCAGCAGCTTGGCCCGACGGCCCCTCGGGGAGACCCAGTACTTC. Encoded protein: CASSLARRPLGETQYF. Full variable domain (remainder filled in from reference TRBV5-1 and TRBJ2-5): KAGVTQTPRYLIKTRGQQVTLSCSPISGHRSVSWYQQTPGQGLQFLFEYFSETQRNKGNFPGRFSGRQFSNSRSEMNVSTLELGDSALYLCASSLARRPLGETQYFGPGTRLLVL.

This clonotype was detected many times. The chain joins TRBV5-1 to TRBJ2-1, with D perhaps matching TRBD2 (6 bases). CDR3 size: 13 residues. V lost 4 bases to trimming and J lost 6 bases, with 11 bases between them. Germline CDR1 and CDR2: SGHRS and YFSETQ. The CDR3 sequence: CASSIGLLNEQFF. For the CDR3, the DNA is TGCGCCAGCAGCATCGGACTACTCAATGAGCAGTTCTTC. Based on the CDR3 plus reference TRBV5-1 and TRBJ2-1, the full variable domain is KAGVTQTPRYLIKTRGQQVTLSCSPISGHRSVSWYQQTPGQGLQFLFEYFSETQRNKGNFPGRFSGRQFSNSRSEMNVSTLELGDSALYLCASSIGLLNEQFFGPGTRLTVL.

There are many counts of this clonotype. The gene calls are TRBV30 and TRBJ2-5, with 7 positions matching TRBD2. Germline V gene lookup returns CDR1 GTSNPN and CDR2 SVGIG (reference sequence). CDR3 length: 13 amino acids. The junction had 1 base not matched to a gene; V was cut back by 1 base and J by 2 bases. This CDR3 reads CAWSGGRQETQYF. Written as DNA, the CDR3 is TGTGCCTGGAGTGGCGGGAGACAAGAGACCCAGTACTTC.

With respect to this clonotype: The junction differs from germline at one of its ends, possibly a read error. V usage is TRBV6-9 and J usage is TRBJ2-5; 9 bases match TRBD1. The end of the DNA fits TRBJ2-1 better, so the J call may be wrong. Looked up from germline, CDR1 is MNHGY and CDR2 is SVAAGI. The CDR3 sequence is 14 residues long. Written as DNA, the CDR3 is TGTACCAGCAGTTCCACAGGGGGCCAAGAGACCCAGTTCTTC. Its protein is CTSSSTGGQETQFF.

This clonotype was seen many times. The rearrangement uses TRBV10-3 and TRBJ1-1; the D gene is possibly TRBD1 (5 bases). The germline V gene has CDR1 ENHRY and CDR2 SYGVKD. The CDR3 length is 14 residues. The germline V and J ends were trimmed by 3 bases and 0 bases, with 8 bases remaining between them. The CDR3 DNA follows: TGTGCCATCAGTGATGTGGGGCTGAACACTGAAGCTTTCTTT. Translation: CAISDVGLNTEAFF.

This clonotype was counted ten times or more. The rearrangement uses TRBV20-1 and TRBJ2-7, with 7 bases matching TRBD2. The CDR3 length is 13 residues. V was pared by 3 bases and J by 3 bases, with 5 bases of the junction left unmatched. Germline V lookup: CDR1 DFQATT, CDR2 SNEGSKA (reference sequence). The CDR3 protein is CSARGTNDYEQYF. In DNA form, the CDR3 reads TGCAGTGCTAGGGGGACTAACGACTACGAGCAGTACTTC.

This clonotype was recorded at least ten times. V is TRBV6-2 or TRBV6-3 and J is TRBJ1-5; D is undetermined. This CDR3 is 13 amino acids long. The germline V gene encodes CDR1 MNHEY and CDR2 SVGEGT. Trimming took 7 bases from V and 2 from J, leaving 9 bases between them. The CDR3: CASNTYGNQPQHF. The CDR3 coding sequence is TGTGCCAGCAATACGTACGGCAATCAGCCCCAGCATTTT.

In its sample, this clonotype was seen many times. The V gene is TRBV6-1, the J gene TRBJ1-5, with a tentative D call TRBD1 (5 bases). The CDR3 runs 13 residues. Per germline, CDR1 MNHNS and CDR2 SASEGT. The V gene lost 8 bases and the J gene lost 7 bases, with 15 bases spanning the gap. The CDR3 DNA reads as TGTGCCAGCGCGGCCGTGAGGGGCCAGCCCCAGCATTTT. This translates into CASAAVRGQPQHF.

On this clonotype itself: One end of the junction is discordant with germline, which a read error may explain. CDR3 sequence (DNA): TGTGCCAGCAGTCTCGATTCTAGCGGGGGGACATTTTTC. As protein: CASSLDSSGGTFF. The chain employs TRBV12-3 or TRBV12-4 and TRBJ2-1; 11 nucleotides align to TRBD2. CDR3 length equals 13 residues.

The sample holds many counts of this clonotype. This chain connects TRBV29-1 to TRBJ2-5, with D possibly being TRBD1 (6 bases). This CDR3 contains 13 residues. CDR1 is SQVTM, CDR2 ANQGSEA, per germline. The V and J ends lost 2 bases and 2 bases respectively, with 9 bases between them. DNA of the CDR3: TGCAGCGTTGAAAGGACAGATCAAGAGACCCAGTACTTC. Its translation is CSVERTDQETQYF. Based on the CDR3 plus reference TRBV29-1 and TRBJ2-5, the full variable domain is SAVISQKPSRDICQRGTSLTIQCQVDSQVTMMFWYRQQPGQSLTLIATANQGSEATYESGFVIDKFPISRPNLTFSTLTVSNMSPEDSSIYLCSVERTDQETQYFGPGTRLLVL.

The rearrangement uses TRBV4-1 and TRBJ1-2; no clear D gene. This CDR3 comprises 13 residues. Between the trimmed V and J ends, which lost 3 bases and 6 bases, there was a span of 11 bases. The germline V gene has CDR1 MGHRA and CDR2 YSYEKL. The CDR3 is CASSQWGPDGYTF. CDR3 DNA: TGCGCCAGCAGCCAGTGGGGTCCGGATGGCTACACCTTC.

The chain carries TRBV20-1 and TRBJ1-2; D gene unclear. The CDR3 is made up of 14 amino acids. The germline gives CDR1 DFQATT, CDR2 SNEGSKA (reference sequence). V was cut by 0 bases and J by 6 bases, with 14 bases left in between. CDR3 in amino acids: CSARDPGVGDGYTF. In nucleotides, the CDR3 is TGCAGTGCTAGAGACCCGGGAGTTGGTGATGGCTACACCTTC.

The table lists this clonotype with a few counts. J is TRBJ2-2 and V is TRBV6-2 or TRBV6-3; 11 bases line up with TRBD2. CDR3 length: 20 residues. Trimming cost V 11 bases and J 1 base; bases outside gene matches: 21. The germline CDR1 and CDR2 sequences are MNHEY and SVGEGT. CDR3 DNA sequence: TGTGCCGGGTTAGTTATCTTGACTAGCGGGACAAGCTTGAACACCGGGGAGCTGTTTTTT. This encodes CAGLVILTSGTSLNTGELFF.

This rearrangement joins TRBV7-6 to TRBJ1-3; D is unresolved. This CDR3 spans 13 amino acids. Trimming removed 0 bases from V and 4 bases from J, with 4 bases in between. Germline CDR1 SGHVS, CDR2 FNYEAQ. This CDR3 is CASSLAGGNTIYF. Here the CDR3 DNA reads TGTGCCAGCAGCTTAGCCGGAGGAAACACCATATATTTT.

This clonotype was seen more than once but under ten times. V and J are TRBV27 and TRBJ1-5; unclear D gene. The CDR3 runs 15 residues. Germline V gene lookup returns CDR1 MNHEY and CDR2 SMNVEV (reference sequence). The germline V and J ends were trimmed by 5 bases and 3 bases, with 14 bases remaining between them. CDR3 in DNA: TGTGCCAGCAGTCCCGGGTTGGCCAACAATCAGCCCCAGCATTTT. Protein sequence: CASSPGLANNQPQHF.

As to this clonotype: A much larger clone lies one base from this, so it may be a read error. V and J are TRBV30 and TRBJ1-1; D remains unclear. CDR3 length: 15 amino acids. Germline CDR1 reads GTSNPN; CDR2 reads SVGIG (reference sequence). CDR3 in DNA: TGTGTCTGGAGGATGGGGAGATGGATGAACACTGAAGCTTTCTTT. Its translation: CVWRMGRWMNTEAFF.